These T cell receptor beta chains were read from a single sample in a study of CD8+ T cells in alopecia areata. Here immunoSEQ multiplex PCR was the method, and the copy in TCRdb shows in-frame clones only, minus some. The sample yields about 140,000 clones, roughly 82% seen once. Sample: CD8+ T cells sorted from blood, taken at week 4, from a patient treated with tofacitinib. The receptors shown here come from a human donor with alopecia areata. Each CDR3 is given with its conserved first and last residue. Some rows mark clone size as missing; the rest say once, few, many or name a class of expanded clone.

v_gene	j_gene	abundance	CDR3aa
TRBV6-5	TRBJ2-7	.	CASSLQTGTTYEQYF
TRBV4-1	TRBJ2-1	.	CASSQGLRHEQFF
TRBV5-4	TRBJ2-4	many	CASGTGLAKNIQYF
TRBV4-1	TRBJ1-1	once	CASSQAKTMNTEAFF
TRBV6-1	TRBJ2-5	.	CASSAPSGGSSQYQETQYF
TRBV4-2	TRBJ2-5	once	CASSQEFSGVQETQYF
TRBV10-3	TRBJ1-1	few	CAISDVTGTGGTEAFF
TRBV6-5	TRBJ2-5	.	CASSYGGGPQYF
TRBV4-3	TRBJ2-3	once	CASSQEGRSTDTQYF
TRBV7-8	TRBJ2-5	.	CASSSPGAGGETQYF
TRBV13	TRBJ2-7	.	CASSFAGGISYEQYF
TRBV27	TRBJ2-5	.	CASRPMTPKETQYF
TRBV29-1	TRBJ1-1	.	CSADSYTEAFF
TRBV11-2	TRBJ2-5	.	CASSLVGQGAWETQYF
TRBV4-1	TRBJ2-7	.	CASSQEDRPYEQYF